The entry below gives a single T cell receptor (beta chain) sequence along with its context. In the source study's methods: Reference gene primer amplification in the assay estimated nucleated cell counts. Assay used: immunoSEQ multiplex PCR; TCRdb lists only in-frame clones, some missing. V, J and clone size were drawn from that table, and D and trimming were deduced from the DNA. The repertoire includes about 350,000 clones, about nine tenths of them detected once, and approximately 1% sits in the top ten. The source of the sample is a study of blood T cell repertoires in COVID-19. Turning to the study itself: T cells, B-cell-depleted T cells, or PBMCs supplied cDNA or gDNA.

Cohorts were determined from participant-reported clinical history. The ends were cut back, 5 bases at V and 0 bases at J, with 11 bases in the middle. Germline loops: CDR1 MDHEN, CDR2 SYDVKM. The CDR3 runs to 15 residues. The sequencing sample was made of PBMCs or T cells enriched from blood (not recorded which). The sequence was obtained from a woman younger than 45 who had been exposed to COVID-19. The rearrangement uses TRBV28 and TRBJ1-3, with D possibly being TRBD1 (6 bases). The CDR3 region has the DNA TGTGCCAGCAGTGATACAGGGACCTCTGGAAACACCATATATTTT. Translation: CASSDTGTSGNTIYF.